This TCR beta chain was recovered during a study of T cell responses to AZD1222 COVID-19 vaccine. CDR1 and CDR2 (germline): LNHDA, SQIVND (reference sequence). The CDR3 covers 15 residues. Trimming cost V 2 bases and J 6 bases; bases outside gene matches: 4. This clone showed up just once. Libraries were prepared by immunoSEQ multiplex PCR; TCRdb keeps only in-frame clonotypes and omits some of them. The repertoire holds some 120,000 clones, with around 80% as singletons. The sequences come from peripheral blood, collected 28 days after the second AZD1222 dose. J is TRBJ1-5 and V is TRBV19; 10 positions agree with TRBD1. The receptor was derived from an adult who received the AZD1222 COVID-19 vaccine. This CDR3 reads CASSIWTGGGQPQHF. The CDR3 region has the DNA TGTGCCAGTAGTATATGGACAGGGGGAGGTCAGCCCCAGCATTTT.